Below, 28 T cell receptor beta chains from the same sample are listed, as sequenced in a study of T cells after yellow fever vaccination. TCRdb itself ran the 5' RACE reads through MiXCR, one entry per CDR3 protein. In the table there are 610,000 or so distinct CDR3 sequences, about 12% of which are singletons. The material was PBMCs, obtained on the day of the yellow fever booster vaccination. Receptors originate from a man aged 30 to 45 who received the YFV17D yellow fever vaccine.

This rearrangement joins TRBV27 to TRBJ1-2; possibly TRBD1 for D (6 bases). CDR1 and CDR2 (germline): MNHEY, SMNVEV (reference sequence). Trimming took 5 bases from V and 6 from J, leaving 10 bases between them. The CDR3 has 12 residues. DNA of the CDR3: TGTGCCAGCAGTCTGACAGGAAATGGCTACACCTTC. Its protein is CASSLTGNGYTF.

The chain has TRBV9 and TRBJ2-1; 11 bases align to TRBD2. This CDR3 spans 15 amino acids. Germline V CDR1 and CDR2: SGDLS, YYNGEE. V gave up 0 bases and J gave up 8 bases; unmatched junction bases: 4. CDR3 sequence: CASSVELAGVYEQFF. CDR3 nucleotides: TGTGCCAGCAGCGTAGAACTAGCGGGAGTCTATGAGCAGTTCTTC.

A note on this clonotype: An end of the junction does not agree with germline; a read error may underlie this. This chain uses TRBV7-7 with TRBJ2-7; 7 nucleotides agree with TRBD1. Germline V gene lookup returns CDR1 SSHAT and CDR2 FNYEAQ (reference sequence). There are 12 residues in the CDR3. The CDR3 region is CASSKQGPEQYF. The CDR3 nucleotides read TGTGCTAGCAGCAAACAGGGGCCCGAGCAGTACTTC. Full variable domain (outside the CDR3, taken from reference TRBV7-7 and TRBJ2-7): GAGVSQSPRYKVTKRGQDVTLRCDPISSHATLYWYQQALGQGPEFLTYFNYEAQPDKSGLPSDRFSAERPEGSISTLTIQRTEQRDSAMYRCASSKQGPEQYFGPGTRLTVT.

The V gene is TRBV5-1, the J gene TRBJ2-5; D is unclear. CDR3 length equals 14 residues. CDR1 SGHRS and CDR2 YFSETQ come from the germline V gene. With 0 bases removed from V and 2 bases from J, the gap between germline ends came to 8 bases. CDR3 coding DNA: TGCGCCAGCAGCTTGGAGGGCTCACAAGAGACCCAGTACTTC. It encodes CASSLEGSQETQYF.

Comment on this clonotype: A much more abundant neighbour one base away suggests this may be a read error. The V gene is TRBV3-1, the J gene TRBJ2-1, with D possibly TRBD2 on 5 matching bases. The CDR3 has 13 amino acids. Germline V lookup: CDR1 LGHDT, CDR2 YNNKEL (reference sequence). The CDR3 spells CTSSHASAGEQFF. The CDR3 DNA is TGTACCAGCAGCCATGCTTCGGCGGGTGAGCAGTTCTTC.

The J gene is TRBJ2-5, the V gene TRBV7-2, with no clear D. This CDR3 is 14 amino acids long. V was clipped by 2 bases and J by 1 base, with 8 bases between them. Germline loops: CDR1 SGHTA, CDR2 FQGNSA. For the CDR3, the DNA is TGTGCCAGCAGCTTAATGGGTACCCAAGAGACCCAGTACTTC. This gives the protein CASSLMGTQETQYF.

At least ten counts were recorded for this clonotype. V and J are TRBV18 and TRBJ2-2; D call uncertain. The germline V and J ends were trimmed by 3 bases and 1 base, with 6 bases remaining between them. Looked up from germline, CDR1 is KGHSH and CDR2 is LQKENI. The CDR3 is made up of 14 amino acids. DNA of the CDR3: TGTGCCAGCTCACCTTTCAGGAACACCGGGGAGCTGTTTTTT. Translation gives CASSPFRNTGELFF.

V usage is TRBV19 and J usage is TRBJ2-7; D unclear. Trimming took off 8 bases at V and 8 bases at J, with 19 bases between the two ends. The CDR3 totals 13 residues. Germline CDR1 LNHDA, CDR2 SQIVND (reference sequence). The CDR3 loop reads CASLDEAKNKQYF. The CDR3 DNA reads TGTGCCAGTCTCGACGAAGCTAAAAACAAGCAGTACTTC. The variable domain in full, completed from reference TRBV19 and TRBJ2-7, reads DGGITQSPKYLFRKEGQNVTLSCEQNLNHDAMYWYRQDPGQGLRLIYYSQIVNDFQKGDIAEGYSVSREKKESFPLTVTSAQKNPTAFYLCASLDEAKNKQYFGPGTRLTVT.

This clonotype was detected many times. The V and J genes are TRBV5-1 and TRBJ2-4; 7 bases are shared with TRBD1. V shed 5 bases, J shed 8 bases, and the junction held 4 bases outside the gene matches. CDR1 SGHRS and CDR2 YFSETQ come from the germline V gene. CDR3 size: 12 residues. In DNA, the CDR3 is TGCGCCAGCAGTTACACAGGGGACATTCAGTACTTC. Its protein product is CASSYTGDIQYF.

This chain joins TRBV5-1 and TRBJ2-7; TRBD2 aligns across 9 bases. CDR3 size: 14 residues. Per germline, CDR1 SGHRS and CDR2 YFSETQ. The V and J ends lost 4 bases and 4 bases, in that order; junction bases with no gene match: 6. In DNA, the CDR3 is TGCGCCAGCAGCCTAGGGACTAGCTTTTACGAGCAGTACTTC. Protein: CASSLGTSFYEQYF.

This clonotype was counted ten times or more. This chain uses TRBV5-1 with TRBJ2-5; D may be TRBD1 (6 bases). This CDR3 region has 14 residues. Looked up from germline, CDR1 is SGHRS and CDR2 is YFSETQ. Trimming cost V 3 bases and J 5 bases, with 14 bases left between them. As DNA, the CDR3 is TGCGCCAGCAGCTACTCAAACCAGGGGGAGACCCAGTACTTC. This encodes CASSYSNQGETQYF.

This clonotype was detected only a few times. The chain links TRBV12-3 or TRBV12-4 to TRBJ2-5; D possibly corresponds to TRBD2 (5 bases). There are 12 residues in the CDR3. Between the trimmed V and J ends, which lost 5 bases and 4 bases, there was a span of 8 bases. CDR3 loop: CASSGLPETQYF. CDR3 bases: TGTGCCAGCAGTGGACTTCCAGAGACCCAGTACTTC.

This clonotype was picked up a small number of times. The CDR3 reads CASSPLPTSGRALDTQYF. CDR3 coding DNA: TGTGCCAGCAGCCCTCTCCCAACTAGCGGGAGGGCCCTCGATACGCAGTATTTT. V and J are TRBV9 and TRBJ2-3, with 13 bases fitting TRBD2. Germline loops: CDR1 SGDLS, CDR2 YYNGEE. The CDR3 runs 18 residues. V shed 4 bases and J 6 bases; nucleotides not matched to a gene: 14.

This clonotype was found a few times. The chain links TRBV27 to TRBJ1-2; D is ambiguous. V was clipped by 3 bases and J by 4 bases, with 9 bases between them. Germline V CDR1 and CDR2: MNHEY, SMNVEV (reference sequence). The CDR3 spans 13 residues. The CDR3 region is CASSLRGSYGYTF. The CDR3 DNA follows: TGTGCCAGCAGTTTGCGAGGGTCCTATGGCTACACCTTC.

This clonotype turned up a few times. This chain connects TRBV12-3 or TRBV12-4 to TRBJ2-7, with TRBD1 matching 7 bases. The CDR3 consists of 15 residues. J was trimmed by 1 base and V by 4 bases; bases with no gene match: 7. CDR3: CASSWDRNPSYEQYF. In DNA form, the CDR3 reads TGTGCCAGCAGTTGGGACAGAAATCCGTCCTACGAGCAGTACTTC.

This clonotype was counted only a few times. The chain combines TRBV10-3 with TRBJ2-7, with D perhaps matching TRBD2 (6 bases). CDR1 is ENHRY and CDR2 is SYGVKD in the germline V gene. There are 11 residues in the CDR3. The chain's CDR3 is CAGGNGDEQYF. The CDR3 nucleotides read TGTGCGGGCGGGAATGGTGACGAGCAGTACTTC.

The chain's CDR3 is CASRETGSYEQYF. The CDR3 region has the DNA TGTGCCAGCAGGGAGACAGGATCCTACGAGCAGTACTTC. This chain joins TRBV2 and TRBJ2-7; possible D gene TRBD1, 6 bases. V lost 6 bases, J lost 1 base, and 10 bases lay in between. Looked up from germline, CDR1 is SNHLY and CDR2 is FYNNEI. CDR3 length: 13 amino acids.

The V call is TRBV20-1, the J call TRBJ2-2; D gene uncertain. The germline V and J ends were trimmed by 0 bases and 0 bases, with 8 bases remaining between them. Germline V gene lookup returns CDR1 DFQATT and CDR2 SNEGSKA (reference sequence). The CDR3 covers 15 residues. CDR3 region: CSARDKVANTGELFF. CDR3 nucleotides: TGCAGTGCTAGAGATAAAGTTGCGAACACCGGGGAGCTGTTTTTT.

V usage is TRBV20-1 and J usage is TRBJ2-3, with no clear D. Germline values: CDR1 DFQATT, CDR2 SNEGSKA (reference sequence). This CDR3 region has 12 residues. Trimming removed 2 bases from V and 2 bases from J, with 5 bases in between. The CDR3 reads CSARRPTDTQYF. The CDR3 bases are TGCAGTGCTAGAAGGCCCACAGATACGCAGTATTTT.

J is TRBJ2-3 and V is TRBV18, with 8 positions matching TRBD2. Losses at the gene ends were 4 bases for V and 2 bases for J; bases not matched to a gene: 17. The germline V gene has CDR1 KGHSH and CDR2 LQKENI. CDR3 length: 19 amino acids. The CDR3 spells CASSQYPSGGPQNTDTQYF. In DNA form, the CDR3 reads TGTGCCAGCTCACAATACCCGTCGGGAGGGCCACAAAACACAGATACGCAGTATTTT.

This clonotype was observed a handful of times. J is TRBJ2-7 and V is TRBV7-2; TRBD2 is a possible D gene (6 bases). V shed 1 base and J shed 6 bases, with 13 bases lying between them. The CDR3 spans 14 residues. The germline CDR1 and CDR2 sequences are SGHTA and FQGNSA. CDR3 region: CASSLEPGSSEQYF. The CDR3 DNA sequence: TGTGCCAGCAGCTTAGAACCCGGGAGTTCCGAGCAGTACTTC.

This clonotype was counted between two and nine times. The chain employs TRBV20-1 and TRBJ2-5; 13 nucleotides line up with TRBD2. Germline CDR1 is DFQATT and CDR2 is SNEGSKA (reference sequence). The CDR3 has 16 amino acids. Trimming removed 0 bases from V and 5 bases from J; junction bases left unmatched: 6. CDR3 bases: TGCAGTGCTAGAGAGACGACTAGCGGGAGGACTGAGACCCAGTACTTC. Its translation: CSARETTSGRTETQYF.

The rearrangement uses TRBV6-2 or TRBV6-3 and TRBJ2-1, with TRBD2 identical over 7 bases. Germline CDR1 is MNHEY and CDR2 is SVGEGT. V shed 7 bases, J shed 0 bases, and the junction held 6 bases outside the gene matches. The CDR3 runs to 15 residues. CDR3 amino acids: CASTRAGNSYNEQFF. CDR3 nucleotide sequence: TGTGCCAGCACCCGAGCGGGGAACTCCTACAATGAGCAGTTCTTC.

The chain recombines TRBV20-1 with TRBJ2-2, with 11 bases aligning to TRBD2. After removal of 7 bases from V and 7 bases from J, the junction contained 2 bases not matched to a gene. The CDR3 has 12 residues. The germline CDR1 and CDR2 sequences are DFQATT and SNEGSKA (reference sequence). CDR3 loop: CSGGLAGGELFF. DNA for the CDR3: TGCAGTGGAGGACTAGCGGGCGGGGAGCTGTTTTTT.

V gene TRBV27 combines with J gene TRBJ2-5; 12 positions match TRBD2. The CDR3 is 15 amino acids. CDR1 is MNHEY, CDR2 SMNVEV, per germline (reference sequence). V dropped 4 bases and J dropped 6; count of bases not matched to a gene: 6. The CDR3, as DNA: TGTGCCAGCAGTTCCCAGACTAGCGGGAGACAGACCCAGTACTTC. Encoded protein: CASSSQTSGRQTQYF.

This clonotype turned up a few times. This sequence joins TRBV6-5 and TRBJ2-6; the D gene is possibly TRBD2 (6 bases). Trimming removed 0 bases from V and 1 base from J, with 16 bases in between. The germline V gene encodes CDR1 MNHEY and CDR2 SVGAGI. The CDR3 has 19 residues. CDR3 in amino acids: CASSYSWAGTDSGANVLTF. DNA for the CDR3: TGTGCCAGCAGTTACTCCTGGGCAGGGACTGATTCTGGGGCCAACGTCCTGACTTTC.

The chain uses TRBV10-3 and TRBJ1-2; D may be TRBD1 (5 bases). The CDR3 extends over 12 amino acids. The V gene's germline CDR1 is ENHRY and CDR2 SYGVKD. The CDR3, as DNA: TGTGTATCGGGGGGAGGTAACTATGGCTACACCTTC. Encoded protein: CVSGGGNYGYTF.

In its sample, this clonotype was seen a few times. The chain carries TRBV5-1 and TRBJ2-1; no definite D call. Per the germline V gene, CDR1 is SGHRS and CDR2 is YFSETQ. V was shortened by 0 bases and J by 2 bases, with 9 bases between the two germline ends. The CDR3 has 15 residues. The CDR3 bases are TGCGCCAGCAGCTTGGACGGCTCTACCTACAATGAGCAGTTCTTC. Amino acids: CASSLDGSTYNEQFF.